This T cell receptor (beta chain) was observed in a study of T cells after yellow fever vaccination. For the study at large: With SMART-Seq v4 Ultra Low Input, the fractions containing low cell numbers were prepared. Overall study results and limits: Abundant clonotypes from the bulk population could get into FACS-sorted repertoires as contaminants. Secondary responses were weaker yet peaked faster, day 5 versus 15.

V gave up 1 base and J gave up 0 bases, with 10 bases separating them. Germline values: CDR1 MGHDK, CDR2 SYGVNS. The CDR3 is made up of 16 amino acids. From the 5' RACE reads, TCRdb called clonotypes with MiXCR, one entry per CDR3 protein. The sample records about 360,000 distinct CDR3 sequences, approximately 5.7% being singletons. This clonotype was counted many times. The antigen is undetermined. The genes are TRBV25-1 and TRBJ2-1; TRBD2 is a possible D gene (6 bases). The sequences come from PBMCs, collected 5 days after the yellow fever booster vaccination. The receptor comes from a man younger than 40 who received the YFV17D yellow fever vaccine. The CDR3 DNA reads as TGTGCCAGCAGTGAATGGAGGGTTAGCTCCTACAATGAGCAGTTCTTC. This translates into CASSEWRVSSYNEQFF.